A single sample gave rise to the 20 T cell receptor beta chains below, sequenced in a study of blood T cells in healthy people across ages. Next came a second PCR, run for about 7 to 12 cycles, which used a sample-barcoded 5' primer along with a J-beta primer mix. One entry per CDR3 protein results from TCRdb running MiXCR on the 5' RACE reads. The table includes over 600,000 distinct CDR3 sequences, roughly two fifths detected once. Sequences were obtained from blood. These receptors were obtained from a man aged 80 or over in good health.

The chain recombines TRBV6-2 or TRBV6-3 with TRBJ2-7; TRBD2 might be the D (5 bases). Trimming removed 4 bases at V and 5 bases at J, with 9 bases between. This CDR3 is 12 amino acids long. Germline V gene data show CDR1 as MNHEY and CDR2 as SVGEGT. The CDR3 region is CASSSTSNEQYF. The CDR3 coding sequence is TGTGCCAGCAGTTCCACTAGTAACGAGCAGTACTTC.

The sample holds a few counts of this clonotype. The CDR3 bases are TGTGCCAGCAGTTACGTTTTAGGGGGGCAGCCGAATCAAGAGACCCAGTACTTC. This codes for CASSYVLGGQPNQETQYF. The chain has TRBV6-2 or TRBV6-3 and TRBJ2-5, with D tentatively TRBD1 or TRBD2 (6 bases each). There are 18 residues in the CDR3. The V gene's germline CDR1 is MNHEY and CDR2 SVGEGT. The V gene lost 2 bases and the J gene lost 2 bases, with 21 bases spanning the gap.

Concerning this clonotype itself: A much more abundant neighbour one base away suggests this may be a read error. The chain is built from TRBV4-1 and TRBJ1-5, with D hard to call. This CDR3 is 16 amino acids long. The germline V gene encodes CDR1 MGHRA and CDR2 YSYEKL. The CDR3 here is CASSQEPSNSNRPQHF. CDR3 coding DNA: TGCGCCAGCAGCCAAGAGCCTTCAAATAGCAATCGGCCCCAGCATTTT.

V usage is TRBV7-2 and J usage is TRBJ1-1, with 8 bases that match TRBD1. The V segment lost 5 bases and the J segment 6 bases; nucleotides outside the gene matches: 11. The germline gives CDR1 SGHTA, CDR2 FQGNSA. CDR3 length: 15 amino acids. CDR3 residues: CASSRADRVQPEAFF. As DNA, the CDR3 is TGTGCCAGCAGCCGAGCGGACAGGGTCCAGCCTGAAGCTTTCTTT.

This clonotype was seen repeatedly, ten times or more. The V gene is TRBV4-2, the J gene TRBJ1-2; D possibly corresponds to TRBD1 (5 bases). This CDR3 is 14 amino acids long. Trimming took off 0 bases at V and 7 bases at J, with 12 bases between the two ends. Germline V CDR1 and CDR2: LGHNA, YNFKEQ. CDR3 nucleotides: TGTGCCAGCAGCCAAGAGTCAGGGCTCGGTGGCTACACCTTC. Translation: CASSQESGLGGYTF.

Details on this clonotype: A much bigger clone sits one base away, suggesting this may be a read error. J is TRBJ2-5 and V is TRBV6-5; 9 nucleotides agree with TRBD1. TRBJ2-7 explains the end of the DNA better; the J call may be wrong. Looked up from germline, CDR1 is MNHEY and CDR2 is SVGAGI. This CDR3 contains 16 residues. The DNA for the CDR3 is TGTGCCAGCAGTCTTCCTCCGGGACAGGGTCGGTGCGAGCAGTACTTC. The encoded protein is CASSLPPGQGRCEQYF.

The CDR3 sequence is CASVLGVPEAFF. Written as DNA, the CDR3 is TGTGCCAGCGTGTTAGGGGTACCTGAAGCTTTCTTT. The chain is built from TRBV6-1 and TRBJ1-1, with a tentative D call TRBD1 (5 bases). The CDR3 has 12 amino acids. The V end was cut by 8 bases, the J end by 6 bases, with 13 bases between. The V gene's germline CDR1 is MNHNS and CDR2 SASEGT.

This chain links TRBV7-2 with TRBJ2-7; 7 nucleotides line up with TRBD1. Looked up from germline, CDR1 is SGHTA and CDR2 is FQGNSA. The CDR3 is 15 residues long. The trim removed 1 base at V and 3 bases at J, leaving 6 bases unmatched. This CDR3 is CASSLEWTGLYEQYF. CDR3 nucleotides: TGTGCCAGCAGCTTAGAATGGACAGGCCTCTACGAGCAGTACTTC.

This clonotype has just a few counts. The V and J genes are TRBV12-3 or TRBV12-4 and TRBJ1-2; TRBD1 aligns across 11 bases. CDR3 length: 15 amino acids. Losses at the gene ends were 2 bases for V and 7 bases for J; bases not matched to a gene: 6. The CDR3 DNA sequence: TGTGCCAGCAGTTTAATAGGACAGGGGGCCGGTGGCTACACCTTC. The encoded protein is CASSLIGQGAGGYTF.

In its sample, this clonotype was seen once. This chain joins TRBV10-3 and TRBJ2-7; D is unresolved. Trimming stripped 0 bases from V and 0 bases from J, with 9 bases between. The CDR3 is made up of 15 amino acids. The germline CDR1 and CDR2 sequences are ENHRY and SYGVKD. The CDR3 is CAISESGRPSYEQYF. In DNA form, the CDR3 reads TGTGCCATCAGTGAGTCGGGCCGACCCTCCTACGAGCAGTACTTC.

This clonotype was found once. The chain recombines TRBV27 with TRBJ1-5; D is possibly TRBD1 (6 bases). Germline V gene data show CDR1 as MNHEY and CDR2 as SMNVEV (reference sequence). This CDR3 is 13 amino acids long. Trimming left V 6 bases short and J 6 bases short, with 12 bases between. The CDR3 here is CASSRQVLQPQHF. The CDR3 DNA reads TGTGCCAGCAGCAGACAGGTCCTTCAGCCCCAGCATTTT.

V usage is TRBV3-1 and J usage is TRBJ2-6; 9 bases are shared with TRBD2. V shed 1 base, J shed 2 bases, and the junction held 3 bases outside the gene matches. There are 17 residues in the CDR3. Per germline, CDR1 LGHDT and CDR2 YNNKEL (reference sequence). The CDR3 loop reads CASSQGSSGTGANVLTF. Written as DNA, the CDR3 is TGTGCCAGCAGCCAAGGGTCTAGCGGGACTGGGGCCAACGTCCTGACTTTC. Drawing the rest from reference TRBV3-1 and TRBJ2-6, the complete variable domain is DTAVSQTPKYLVTQMGNDKSIKCEQNLGHDTMYWYKQDSKKFLKIMFSYNNKELIINETVPNRFSPKSPDKAHLNLHINSLELGDSAVYFCASSQGSSGTGANVLTFGAGSRLTVL.

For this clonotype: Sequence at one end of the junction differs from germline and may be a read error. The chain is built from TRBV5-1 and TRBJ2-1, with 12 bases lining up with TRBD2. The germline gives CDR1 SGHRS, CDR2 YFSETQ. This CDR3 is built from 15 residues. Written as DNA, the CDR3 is TGCGCCAACAGCTTGATGACTAGCGGGGGCGATGAGCAGTTCTTC. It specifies CANSLMTSGGDEQFF.

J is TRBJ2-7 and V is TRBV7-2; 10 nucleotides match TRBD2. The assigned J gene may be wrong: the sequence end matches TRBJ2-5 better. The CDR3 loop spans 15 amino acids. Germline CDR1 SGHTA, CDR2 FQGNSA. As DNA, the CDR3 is TGTGCCAGCAGCTACCAGCGGGGGGGATGGGGGACCCAGTACTTC. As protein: CASSYQRGGWGTQYF.

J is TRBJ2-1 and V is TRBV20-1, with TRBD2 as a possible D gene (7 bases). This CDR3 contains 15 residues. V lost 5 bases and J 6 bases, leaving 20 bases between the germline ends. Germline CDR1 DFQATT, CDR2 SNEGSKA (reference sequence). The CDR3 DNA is TGCAGTGCTTTAAGGACTAGGGGGGGGCGCAATGAGCAGTTCTTC. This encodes CSALRTRGGRNEQFF.

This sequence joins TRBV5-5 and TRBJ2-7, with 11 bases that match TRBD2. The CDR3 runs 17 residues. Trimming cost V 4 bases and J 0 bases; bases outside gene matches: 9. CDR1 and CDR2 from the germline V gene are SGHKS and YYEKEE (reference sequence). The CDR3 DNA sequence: TGTGCCAGCAGCCCGGGCCCCGGGACTAGCGGCTCCTACGAGCAGTACTTC. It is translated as CASSPGPGTSGSYEQYF.

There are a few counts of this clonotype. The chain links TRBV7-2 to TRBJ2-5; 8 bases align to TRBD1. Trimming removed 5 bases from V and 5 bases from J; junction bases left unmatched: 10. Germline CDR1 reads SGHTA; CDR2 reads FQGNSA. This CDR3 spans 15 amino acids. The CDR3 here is CASSPSPGGAETQYF. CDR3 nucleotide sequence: TGTGCCAGCAGCCCCTCCCCAGGGGGCGCCGAGACCCAGTACTTC.

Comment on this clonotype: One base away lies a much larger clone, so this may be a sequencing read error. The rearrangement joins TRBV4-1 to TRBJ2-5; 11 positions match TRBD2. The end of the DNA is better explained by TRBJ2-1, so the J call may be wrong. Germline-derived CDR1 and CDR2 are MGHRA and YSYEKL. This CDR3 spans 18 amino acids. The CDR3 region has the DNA TGCGCCAGCAGCCTCGCGACCGGGACTAGCGGACCCCAAGAGACCCAGTTCTTC. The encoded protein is CASSLATGTSGPQETQFF.

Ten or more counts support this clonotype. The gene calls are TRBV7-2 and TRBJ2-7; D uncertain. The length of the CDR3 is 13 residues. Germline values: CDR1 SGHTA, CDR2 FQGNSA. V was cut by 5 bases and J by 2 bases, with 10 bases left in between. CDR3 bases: TGTGCCAGCAGCCCCACACCCACCTACGAGCAGTACTTC. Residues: CASSPTPTYEQYF.

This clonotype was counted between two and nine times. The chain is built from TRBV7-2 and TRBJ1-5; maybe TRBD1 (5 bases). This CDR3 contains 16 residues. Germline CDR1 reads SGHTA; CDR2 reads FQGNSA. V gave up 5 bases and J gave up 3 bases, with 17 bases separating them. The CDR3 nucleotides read TGTGCCAGCAGCCCCGCTAGGGGAGGTAACAATCAGCCCCAGCATTTT. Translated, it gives CASSPARGGNNQPQHF.